The entry that follows covers one T cell receptor (beta chain) sequence. These data originate in a study of beta chain features in type 1 diabetes. V lost 3 bases, J lost 8 bases, and 11 bases lay in between. The germline CDR1 and CDR2 sequences are SGHDT and YYEEEE. This CDR3 spans 13 amino acids. A CD45RO/CCR7/CD25/CD127/CD95/CD27 panel sorted naive, central memory, regulatory and stem cell-like memory CD4+ cells. Of the isolated RNA, all was reverse transcribed, and so the sequenced material was expressed TCRB transcripts. It was found that naive, central memory and regulatory T cell samples averaged about 3.4 million reads. Sequencing was performed with immunoSEQ multiplex PCR; in TCRdb, only in-frame clones are kept and a portion is missing. Among fewer than 350,000 clones listed, less than 20% were seen once.

The sample taken for sequencing was naive CD4+ T cells from blood. The sequence was collected from a woman aged 18-35 years in good health. The chain combines TRBV5-6 with TRBJ2-2; TRBD2 is a possible D gene (5 bases). This chain's CDR3 is CASSSDWRGELFF. In DNA, the CDR3 is TGTGCCAGCAGCTCGGACTGGAGGGGGGAGCTGTTTTTT.